Presented here are 16 T cell receptor beta chains from one specimen sequenced in a study of technical replicates of blood from four donors. Only in-frame clones appear in the TCRdb table, and some are missing; sequencing was by immunoSEQ multiplex PCR. This table holds some 31,000 clones, around nine tenths found once. Source material: PBMCs. The origin of the receptors is a human donor in good health. Some clones in this sample may be carry-over from other donors' samples.

This clone was seen only a few times. CDR3 protein: CASSAKKSNTEAFF. In DNA, the CDR3 is TGTGCCAGCAGCGCGAAGAAGAGTAACACTGAAGCTTTCTTT. The chain is built from TRBV6-5 and TRBJ1-1; D is ambiguous. CDR1 is MNHEY and CDR2 is SVGAGI in the germline V gene. Trimming removed 6 bases from V and 2 bases from J, with 13 bases in between. The CDR3 has 14 residues.

The CDR3 sequence: CASSELQGADGYTF. As DNA, the CDR3 is TGTGCCAGTAGCGAGTTACAGGGGGCGGATGGCTACACCTTC. V gene TRBV25-1 combines with J gene TRBJ1-2; 9 nucleotides match TRBD1. Germline V gene lookup returns CDR1 MGHDK and CDR2 SYGVNS. This CDR3 region has 14 residues. Unmatched junction bases numbered 11, after V lost 9 bases and J lost 6 bases.

For the CDR3, the DNA is TGTGCCAGCAGCTTAGCCGGGACTAGCCTAGAGACCCAGTACTTC. Its translation: CASSLAGTSLETQYF. The rearrangement uses TRBV7-2 and TRBJ2-5; 9 bases map to TRBD2. The V segment lost 0 bases and the J segment 4 bases; nucleotides outside the gene matches: 3. CDR1 SGHTA and CDR2 FQGNSA come from the germline V gene. There are 15 residues in the CDR3.

The chain links TRBV27 to TRBJ1-2; 9 bases match TRBD1. The CDR3 is made up of 13 amino acids. Unmatched junction bases numbered 5, after V lost 6 bases and J lost 6 bases. In germline, CDR1 is MNHEY, CDR2 SMNVEV (reference sequence). CDR3 DNA sequence: TGTGCCAGCAGACTACAGGGGGCGGATGGCTACACCTTC. Protein product: CASRLQGADGYTF.

The chain joins TRBV6-5 to TRBJ1-2; D unresolved. Germline values: CDR1 MNHEY, CDR2 SVGAGI. The CDR3 contains 15 residues. V was pared by 0 bases and J by 6 bases, with 14 bases between. CDR3 protein: CASSYSGRITNGYTF. The DNA of the CDR3 is TGTGCCAGCAGTTACTCTGGCCGGATAACTAATGGCTACACCTTC.

As for this clone: At one end, the junction sequence differs from germline, possibly due to a read error. The rearrangement links TRBV4-1 to TRBJ2-5; D remains ambiguous. This CDR3 spans 14 amino acids. Germline V CDR1 and CDR2: MGHRA, YSYEKL. The CDR3 region is CASSQAEPGRGVNF. For the CDR3, the DNA is TGCGCCAGCAGCCAAGCGGAGCCGGGTCGAGGTGTCAACTTC.

V usage is TRBV15 and J usage is TRBJ1-3; 7 nucleotides line up with TRBD1. This CDR3 is 15 amino acids long. V shed 5 bases and J 2 bases; nucleotides not matched to a gene: 6. CDR1 and CDR2 (germline): LNHNV, YYDKDF (reference sequence). CDR3 protein: CATSLDRVAGNTIYF. For the CDR3, the DNA is TGTGCCACCAGCCTAGACAGGGTGGCTGGAAACACCATATATTTT.

The genes are TRBV7-2 and TRBJ2-5, with no clear D. Trimming took 5 bases from V and 7 from J, leaving 8 bases between them. Germline CDR1 and CDR2: SGHTA and FQGNSA. The CDR3 extends over 11 amino acids. In DNA form, the CDR3 reads TGTGCCAGCAGCACTACTGGGACCCAGTACTTC. Encoded protein: CASSTTGTQYF.

The chain couples TRBV18 to TRBJ2-7; 12 bases align to TRBD1. Germline CDR1 is KGHSH and CDR2 is LQKENI. This CDR3 spans 16 amino acids. Unmatched junction bases numbered 5, after V lost 3 bases and J lost 2 bases. CDR3 in DNA: TGTGCCAGCTCACCCACGGGACAGGGGGCCACCTACGAGCAGTACTTC. Translated, it gives CASSPTGQGATYEQYF.

This clone was recorded a few times. The chain uses TRBV11-2 and TRBJ2-7, with D unresolved. V lost 2 bases and J lost 4, with 12 bases in between. CDR1 is SGHAT, CDR2 FQNNGV, per germline. There are 14 residues in the CDR3. The CDR3 sequence is CASSLWSGQYEQYF. Written as DNA, the CDR3 is TGTGCCAGCAGCTTATGGAGTGGCCAGTACGAGCAGTACTTC.

This clone has more than one count but fewer than ten. The V call is TRBV6-5, the J call TRBJ1-3; D not certain. The germline gives CDR1 MNHEY, CDR2 SVGAGI. The CDR3 loop spans 15 amino acids. V lost 0 bases to trimming and J lost 2 bases, with 8 bases between them. The CDR3 loop reads CASSYSSRTGNTIYF. CDR3 DNA: TGTGCCAGCAGTTACTCGTCCAGGACTGGAAACACCATATATTTT.

This rearrangement joins TRBV18 to TRBJ2-3; D might be TRBD2 (5 bases). Germline V gene sequence: CDR1 KGHSH, CDR2 LQKENI. Trimming removed 3 bases at V and 0 bases at J, with 13 bases between. This CDR3 comprises 16 residues. CDR3 bases: TGTGCCAGCTCACCCTATGAGAGAGGGAGCACAGATACGCAGTATTTT. It encodes CASSPYERGSTDTQYF.

This rearrangement joins TRBV25-1 to TRBJ2-3; TRBD2 matches at 8 bases. The CDR3 has 16 residues. J lost 0 bases, V lost 4 bases, and 6 bases had no gene match. In germline, CDR1 is MGHDK, CDR2 SYGVNS. CDR3 coding DNA: TGTGCCAGCAGTGCGGCGGGGGGTTCGAGCACAGATACGCAGTATTTT. This sequence encodes CASSAAGGSSTDTQYF.

V and J are TRBV7-2 and TRBJ2-1, with 11 positions matching TRBD1. The CDR3 has 16 residues. The junction had 9 bases not matched to a gene; V was cut back by 5 bases and J by 6 bases. Per germline, CDR1 SGHTA and CDR2 FQGNSA. The CDR3 DNA is TGTGCCAGCAGCACACGGACAGGGGGCTTTTTCAATGAGCAGTTCTTC. This codes for CASSTRTGGFFNEQFF.

V usage is TRBV6-5 and J usage is TRBJ2-7; possibly TRBD1 for D (6 bases). Germline values: CDR1 MNHEY, CDR2 SVGAGI. This CDR3 region has 13 residues. V was cut by 5 bases and J by 4 bases, with 12 bases left in between. As DNA, the CDR3 is TGTGCCAGCAGTAACCGACAGGTGTACGAGCAGTACTTC. Translating gives CASSNRQVYEQYF.

This chain links TRBV2 with TRBJ1-6; D uncertain. Germline V gene sequence: CDR1 SNHLY, CDR2 FYNNEI. V was trimmed by 6 bases and J by 3 bases, leaving 6 bases between them. The CDR3 length is 13 residues. The DNA of the CDR3 is TGTGCCAGCAGGAGGGACTATAATTCACCCCTCCACTTT. As protein: CASRRDYNSPLHF.